The 14 T cell receptor beta chains in this list originate from one sample, sequenced in a study of shared T cell receptors in the human thymus. The data were produced by immunoSEQ multiplex PCR, yet TCRdb's version contains in-frame clones alone and is incomplete. The sample records 700,000 to 750,000 clones, 80% to 90% being singletons. These data were also reused for a study on human thymus T cells.

The specimen sequenced was thymocytes. The receptor source for this set is a girl in the first two years of life with a congenital heart defect.

The chain has TRBV4-3 and TRBJ1-2; D is unresolved. Germline CDR1 and CDR2: LGHNA and YSLEER. The CDR3 spans 13 residues. Trimming removed 4 bases from V and 4 bases from J, with 10 bases in between. This chain's CDR3 is CASSPRGLYGYTF. The CDR3 DNA sequence: TGCGCCAGCAGCCCCCGCGGACTCTATGGCTACACCTTC.

In its sample, this clone was seen once. The rearrangement uses TRBV7-9 and TRBJ1-6; the D is unclear. V lost 5 bases to trimming and J lost 8 bases, with 16 bases between them. The length of the CDR3 is 15 residues. CDR1 and CDR2 (germline): SEHNR, FQNEAQ (reference sequence). DNA of the CDR3: TGTGCCAGCAGCACGCCGATTCTGAGGGATTCACCCCTCCACTTT. Its translation is CASSTPILRDSPLHF.

Notes on this clone: Other nucleotide sequences in the sample specify the same CDR3. V usage is TRBV15 and J usage is TRBJ1-1; D remains ambiguous. The CDR3 consists of 13 residues. CDR1 is LNHNV and CDR2 is YYDKDF in the germline V gene (reference sequence). V was clipped by 1 base and J by 1 base, with 4 bases between them. The chain's CDR3 is CATSRVGNTEAFF. As DNA, the CDR3 is TGTGCCACCAGCAGAGTCGGGAACACTGAAGCTTTCTTT. Using reference TRBV15 and TRBJ1-1 for the parts outside the CDR3, the full variable domain is DAMVIQNPRYQVTQFGKPVTLSCSQTLNHNVMYWYQQKSSQAPKLLFHYYDKDFNNEADTPDNFQSRRPNTSFCFLDIRSPGLGDTAMYLCATSRVGNTEAFFGQGTRLTVV.

The CDR3: CASSRDGEISYNEQFF. The CDR3 coding sequence is TGTGCCAGCAGCCGCGACGGGGAAATCTCCTACAATGAGCAGTTCTTC. This chain links TRBV13 with TRBJ2-1, with D perhaps matching TRBD2 (5 bases). Germline CDR1 and CDR2: PRHDT and FYEKMQ (reference sequence). The CDR3 runs 16 residues. Between the trimmed V and J ends, which lost 5 bases and 0 bases, there was a span of 14 bases.

Worth noting for this clone: One end of the junction does not line up with germline, which may come from a read error. This chain connects TRBV7-7 to TRBJ1-4, with 7 bases lining up with TRBD1. Per germline, CDR1 SSHAT and CDR2 FNYEAQ (reference sequence). The CDR3 extends over 15 amino acids. CDR3 bases: TGTGCTAGCAGCTTAGCAAGGGGGCGAGGGGAAAAACTGTTTTTT. Its translation is CASSLARGRGEKLFF.

This clone has just a few counts. The chain recombines TRBV7-2 with TRBJ2-7; D is ambiguous. V was trimmed by 1 base and J by 4 bases, leaving 14 bases between them. The germline gives CDR1 SGHTA, CDR2 FQGNSA. This CDR3 region has 15 residues. The CDR3 protein is CASSLVFAAAYEQYF. As DNA, the CDR3 is TGTGCCAGCAGCTTAGTGTTTGCGGCCGCTTACGAGCAGTACTTC.

This sequence joins TRBV4-1 and TRBJ1-3, with TRBD1 identical over 7 bases. The length of the CDR3 is 16 residues. Germline assignment: CDR1 MGHRA and CDR2 YSYEKL. The trim removed 3 bases at V and 2 bases at J, leaving 7 bases unmatched. CDR3 amino acids: CASSHFPGTAGNTIYF. CDR3 DNA: TGCGCCAGCAGCCATTTTCCCGGGACAGCTGGAAACACCATATATTTT.

The chain links TRBV19 to TRBJ1-6; a possible D gene is TRBD1 (5 bases). The V and J ends lost 6 bases and 3 bases respectively, with 21 bases between them. The CDR3 totals 18 residues. Germline loops: CDR1 LNHDA, CDR2 SQIVND (reference sequence). The CDR3 DNA is TGTGCCAGTAGAACTTCTACAGGCCCGACGAACTATAATTCACCCCTCCACTTT. This translates into CASRTSTGPTNYNSPLHF. Complete variable domain (other parts from reference TRBV19 and TRBJ1-6): DGGITQSPKYLFRKEGQNVTLSCEQNLNHDAMYWYRQDPGQGLRLIYYSQIVNDFQKGDIAEGYSVSREKKESFPLTVTSAQKNPTAFYLCASRTSTGPTNYNSPLHFGNGTRLTVT.

The J gene is TRBJ2-6, the V gene TRBV5-4, with 7 bases fitting TRBD1. Looked up from germline, CDR1 is SGHNT and CDR2 is YYREEE (reference sequence). V lost 1 base, J lost 0 bases, and 4 bases stayed unmatched. CDR3 size: 17 residues. The CDR3 region is CASSLWTGLSGANVLTF. The CDR3 DNA follows: TGTGCCAGCAGCTTGTGGACAGGCCTCTCTGGGGCCAACGTCCTGACTTTC.

The chain couples TRBV10-3 to TRBJ2-2, with unresolved D. This CDR3 contains 16 residues. Trimming pared 0 bases from V and 6 bases from J, leaving 14 bases between. Germline V gives CDR1 ENHRY, CDR2 SYGVKD. The CDR3 sequence: CAISESPVEYPGELFF. CDR3 bases: TGTGCCATCAGTGAGTCGCCAGTGGAGTACCCCGGGGAGCTGTTTTTT.

This sequence joins TRBV9 and TRBJ1-5, with D tentatively TRBD1 (5 bases). The germline V gene has CDR1 SGDLS and CDR2 YYNGEE. The V and J ends lost 4 bases and 3 bases respectively, with 17 bases between them. This CDR3 contains 16 residues. The CDR3 nucleotides are TGTGCCAGCAGCATGGGGGGGAGGGGATTCAATCAGCCCCAGCATTTT. Its protein product is CASSMGGRGFNQPQHF.

The rearrangement links TRBV2 to TRBJ1-5; a possible D gene is TRBD1 (5 bases). V gave up 3 bases and J gave up 0 bases, with 24 bases separating them. Per the germline V gene, CDR1 is SNHLY and CDR2 is FYNNEI. The CDR3 consists of 20 residues. CDR3 sequence (DNA): TGTGCCAGCAGTGAGAACAGGCCGGAGTCCTTCAATTATAGCAATCAGCCCCAGCATTTT. This sequence encodes CASSENRPESFNYSNQPQHF.

A single count supports this clone. The rearrangement joins TRBV7-9 to TRBJ2-4; 9 bases are shared with TRBD1. The V gene end was trimmed by 1 base and the J gene end by 1 base; junction bases not matched to a gene: 5. The CDR3 is made up of 17 amino acids. Germline CDR1 is SEHNR and CDR2 is FQNEAQ (reference sequence). The CDR3 DNA reads TGTGCCAGCAGCTTAGTAGGGGACAGGGTTGCCAAAAACATTCAGTACTTC. It is translated as CASSLVGDRVAKNIQYF.

This clone has just a few counts. CDR3 region: CSVEGTVTSDYHEQYF. The CDR3 DNA sequence: TGCAGCGTTGAAGGTACAGTGACTAGCGATTATCACGAGCAGTACTTC. This chain connects TRBV29-1 to TRBJ2-7; 8 bases fit TRBD2. The J segment lost 5 bases and the V segment lost 1 base, leaving 13 bases of the junction unmatched. CDR1 is SQVTM and CDR2 is ANQGSEA in the germline V gene. CDR3 length: 16 amino acids.